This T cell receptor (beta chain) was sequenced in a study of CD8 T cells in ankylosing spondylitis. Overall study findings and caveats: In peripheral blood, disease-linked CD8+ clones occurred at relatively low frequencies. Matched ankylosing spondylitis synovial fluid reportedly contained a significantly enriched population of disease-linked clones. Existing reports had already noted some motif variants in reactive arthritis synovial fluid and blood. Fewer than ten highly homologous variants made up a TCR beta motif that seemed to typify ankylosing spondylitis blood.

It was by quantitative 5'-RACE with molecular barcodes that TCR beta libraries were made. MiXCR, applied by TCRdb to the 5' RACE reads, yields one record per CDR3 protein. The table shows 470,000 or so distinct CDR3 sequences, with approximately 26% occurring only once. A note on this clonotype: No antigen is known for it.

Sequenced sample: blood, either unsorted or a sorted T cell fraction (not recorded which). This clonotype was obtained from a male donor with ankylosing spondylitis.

The CDR3 DNA sequence: TGCGCCAGCAGCAAAGGACCTCTGGGTGAGCAGTTCTTC. Its translation: CASSKGPLGEQFF. The rearrangement uses TRBV5-1 and TRBJ2-1; D not certain. The CDR3 has 13 residues. The V and J ends lost 4 bases and 9 bases respectively, with 14 bases between them. Germline V gene data show CDR1 as SGHRS and CDR2 as YFSETQ. Drawing the rest from reference TRBV5-1 and TRBJ2-1, the complete variable domain is KAGVTQTPRYLIKTRGQQVTLSCSPISGHRSVSWYQQTPGQGLQFLFEYFSETQRNKGNFPGRFSGRQFSNSRSEMNVSTLELGDSALYLCASSKGPLGEQFFGPGTRLTVL.